The 16 T cell receptor beta chains presented below share a single source sample, sequenced in a study of radiation and T cells in renal cell carcinoma. Treatment given: 15 Gy SBRT to primary tumor, nephrectomy 4 weeks later. This table comes from immunoSEQ multiplex PCR, and its TCRdb copy is limited to in-frame clones, with some not included. The table has 17,000 or so clones, over 45% seen once. The sequencing used tumor tissue, collected from a patient whose treatment included radiotherapy and nephrectomy. The receptors were sampled from a man aged 50-60 years with renal cell carcinoma.

V is TRBV9 and J is TRBJ2-3; D uncertain. The CDR3 loop spans 13 amino acids. Germline V lookup: CDR1 SGDLS, CDR2 YYNGEE. The V end was cut by 0 bases, the J end by 5 bases, with 7 bases between. CDR3 in DNA: TGTGCCAGCAGCGTAGTCACTATAGATACGCAGTATTTT. It codes for CASSVVTIDTQYF.

CDR3 protein: CASSEGMGTIGEQFF. DNA of the CDR3: TGTGCCAGCAGCGAGGGGATGGGGACTATCGGTGAGCAGTTCTTC. This chain joins TRBV9 and TRBJ2-1; 7 nucleotides agree with TRBD2. The germline V gene has CDR1 SGDLS and CDR2 YYNGEE. The length of the CDR3 is 15 residues. The trim removed 3 bases at V and 9 bases at J, leaving 12 bases unmatched.

In nucleotides, the CDR3 is TGTGCCAGCAATACCCCAGGCAACTATGGCTACACCTTC. This codes for CASNTPGNYGYTF. This chain uses TRBV2 with TRBJ1-2; D not certain. The germline V gene encodes CDR1 SNHLY and CDR2 FYNNEI. Trimming removed 7 bases at V and 2 bases at J, with 11 bases between. CDR3 length equals 13 residues.

This clone was detected only a few times. This sequence joins TRBV7-2 and TRBJ2-2; 8 nucleotides line up with TRBD1. The CDR3 runs to 18 residues. The trim removed 5 bases at V and 4 bases at J, leaving 15 bases unmatched. Germline CDR1 and CDR2: SGHTA and FQGNSA. CDR3 sequence (DNA): TGTGCCAGCAGCCTCAATGCCCAGGGGGCCGGTAGCACCGGGGAGCTGTTTTTT. Amino acids: CASSLNAQGAGSTGELFF.

The chain uses TRBV4-3 and TRBJ1-2; unclear D gene. V was clipped by 0 bases and J by 4 bases, with 12 bases between them. The CDR3 runs to 15 residues. Germline CDR1 LGHNA, CDR2 YSLEER. The CDR3, as DNA: TGCGCCAGCAGCCAAGATTGGCGGGCCGCCTATGGCTACACCTTC. As protein: CASSQDWRAAYGYTF.

V is TRBV20-1 and J is TRBJ1-1, with D unclear. V was cut by 7 bases and J by 7 bases, with 13 bases left in between. Germline CDR1 and CDR2: DFQATT and SNEGSKA (reference sequence). This CDR3 has 11 amino acids. The CDR3, as DNA: TGCAGTGTTACCCGGCGGGGTGAAGCTTTCTTT. It encodes CSVTRRGEAFF.

The table lists this clone with a count of one. V usage is TRBV7-9 and J usage is TRBJ2-5; 10 bases are shared with TRBD1. V was clipped by 4 bases and J by 2 bases; unmatched bases: 1. CDR3 size: 14 residues. Germline loops: CDR1 SEHNR, CDR2 FQNEAQ (reference sequence). Here the CDR3 DNA reads TGTGCCAGCAGCTGGGACAGGGGACAAGAGACCCAGTACTTC. Translated: CASSWDRGQETQYF.

This clone has just one count. V usage is TRBV5-4 and J usage is TRBJ2-3, with 7 nucleotides matching TRBD1. The CDR3 is made up of 17 amino acids. Germline V CDR1 and CDR2: SGHNT, YYREEE (reference sequence). After removal of 5 bases from V and 2 bases from J, the junction contained 14 bases not matched to a gene. The CDR3, as DNA: TGTGCCAGCAGGCGAAACCTCCCCGGGACAGACACAGATACGCAGTATTTT. Amino acids: CASRRNLPGTDTDTQYF.

This clone is medium-sized. This chain connects TRBV5-1 to TRBJ2-7; D remains ambiguous. The length of the CDR3 is 17 residues. CDR1 SGHRS and CDR2 YFSETQ come from the germline V gene. V dropped 1 base and J dropped 2 bases, with 19 bases sitting between them. CDR3 sequence reads: CASSLLGRGPPAYEQYF. CDR3 in DNA: TGCGCCAGCAGCTTGTTAGGTCGCGGCCCCCCGGCCTACGAGCAGTACTTC.

The genes are TRBV19 and TRBJ1-2; D is possibly TRBD1 (5 bases). Per the germline V gene, CDR1 is LNHDA and CDR2 is SQIVND (reference sequence). Deletions cut 3 bases from V and 7 bases from J, with 9 bases between. The CDR3 sequence is 12 residues long. This CDR3 is CASSIGDSGYTF. The CDR3 nucleotides are TGTGCCAGTAGTATCGGGGACTCTGGCTACACCTTC.

The chain combines TRBV5-1 with TRBJ2-5; 7 bases align to TRBD2. Germline V gene lookup returns CDR1 SGHRS and CDR2 YFSETQ. Trimming took 7 bases from V and 1 from J; bases not matched to a gene: 7. This CDR3 contains 14 residues. This CDR3 reads CASAFAGVQETQYF. CDR3 nucleotides: TGCGCCAGCGCATTTGCGGGAGTCCAAGAGACCCAGTACTTC.

This chain links TRBV6-5 with TRBJ2-1; D is uncertain. Germline V gene lookup returns CDR1 MNHEY and CDR2 SVGAGI. The V gene lost 2 bases and the J gene lost 0 bases, with 5 bases spanning the gap. The CDR3 spans 14 residues. In DNA form, the CDR3 reads TGTGCCAGCAGTTACGGAAACTCCTACAATGAGCAGTTCTTC. Amino acids: CASSYGNSYNEQFF.

The V gene is TRBV19, the J gene TRBJ2-1; D assignment may be TRBD1 or TRBD2 (5 bases each). The CDR3 spans 14 residues. Trimming stripped 5 bases from V and 7 bases from J, with 15 bases between. Germline CDR1 and CDR2: LNHDA and SQIVND (reference sequence). This CDR3 is CASSQFDEGNEQFF. As DNA, the CDR3 is TGTGCCAGTAGTCAGTTCGACGAGGGGAATGAGCAGTTCTTC.

This clone was seen a few times. V usage is TRBV19 and J usage is TRBJ2-7, with D perhaps TRBD1 or TRBD2 (5 bases each). The CDR3 covers 12 residues. Trimming left V 3 bases short and J 7 bases short, with 10 bases between. Germline CDR1 is LNHDA and CDR2 is SQIVND (reference sequence). CDR3 amino acids: CASSMRGREQYF. In DNA form, the CDR3 reads TGTGCCAGTAGTATGAGGGGTCGGGAGCAGTACTTC.

The CDR3 region is CASSEAPDAVYTDTQYF. Written as DNA, the CDR3 is TGTGCCAGCAGTGAAGCCCCCGATGCTGTTTACACAGATACGCAGTATTTT. The chain employs TRBV2 and TRBJ2-3; D gene uncertain. The CDR3 spans 17 residues. CDR1 and CDR2 (germline): SNHLY, FYNNEI. With 0 bases removed from V and 2 bases from J, the gap between germline ends came to 15 bases. Complete variable domain (other parts from reference TRBV2 and TRBJ2-3): EPEVTQTPSHQVTQMGQEVILRCVPISNHLYFYWYRQILGQKVEFLVSFYNNEISEKSEIFDDQFSVERPDGSNFTLKIRSTKLEDSAMYFCASSEAPDAVYTDTQYFGPGTRLTVL.

Only a few counts were recorded for this clone. The CDR3: CASSDRAGGPSSYNEQFF. CDR3 DNA: TGTGCCAGCAGTGATCGCGCGGGGGGCCCGTCCTCCTACAATGAGCAGTTCTTC. The chain employs TRBV25-1 and TRBJ2-1; 8 nucleotides line up with TRBD2. After removal of 3 bases from V and 0 bases from J, the junction contained 10 bases not matched to a gene. The germline V gene has CDR1 MGHDK and CDR2 SYGVNS. The CDR3 contains 18 residues.